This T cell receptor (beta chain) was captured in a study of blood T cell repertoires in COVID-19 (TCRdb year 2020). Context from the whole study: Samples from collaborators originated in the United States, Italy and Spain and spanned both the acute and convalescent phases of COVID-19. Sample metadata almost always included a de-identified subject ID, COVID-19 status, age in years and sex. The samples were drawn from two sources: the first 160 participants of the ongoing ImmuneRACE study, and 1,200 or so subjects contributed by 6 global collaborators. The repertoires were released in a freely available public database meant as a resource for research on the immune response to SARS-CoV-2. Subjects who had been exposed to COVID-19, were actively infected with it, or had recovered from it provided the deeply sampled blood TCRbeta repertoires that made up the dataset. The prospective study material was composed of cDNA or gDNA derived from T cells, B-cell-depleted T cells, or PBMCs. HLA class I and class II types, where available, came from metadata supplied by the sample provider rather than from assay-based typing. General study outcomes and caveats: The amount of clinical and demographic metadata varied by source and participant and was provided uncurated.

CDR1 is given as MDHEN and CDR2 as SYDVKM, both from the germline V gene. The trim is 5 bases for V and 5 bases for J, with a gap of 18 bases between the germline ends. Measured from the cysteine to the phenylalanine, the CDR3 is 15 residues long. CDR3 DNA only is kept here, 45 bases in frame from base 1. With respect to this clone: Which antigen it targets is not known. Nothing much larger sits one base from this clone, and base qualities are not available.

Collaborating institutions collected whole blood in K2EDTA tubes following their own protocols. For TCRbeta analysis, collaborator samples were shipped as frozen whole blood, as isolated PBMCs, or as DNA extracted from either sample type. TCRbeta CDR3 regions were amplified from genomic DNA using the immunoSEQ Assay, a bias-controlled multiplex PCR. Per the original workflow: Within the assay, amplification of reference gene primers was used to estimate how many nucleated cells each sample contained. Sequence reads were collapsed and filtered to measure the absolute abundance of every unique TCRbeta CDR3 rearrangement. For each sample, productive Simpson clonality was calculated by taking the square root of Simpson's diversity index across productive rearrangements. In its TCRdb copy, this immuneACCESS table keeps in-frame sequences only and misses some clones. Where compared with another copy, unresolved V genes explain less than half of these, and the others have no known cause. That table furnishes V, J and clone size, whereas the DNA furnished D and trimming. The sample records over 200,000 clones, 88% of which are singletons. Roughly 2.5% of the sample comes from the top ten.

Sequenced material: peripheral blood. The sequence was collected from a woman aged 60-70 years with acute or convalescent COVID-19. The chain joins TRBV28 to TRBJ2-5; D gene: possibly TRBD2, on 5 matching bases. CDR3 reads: CASSTMPGMTETQYF. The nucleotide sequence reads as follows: TGTGCCAGCAGTACTATGCCCGGGATGACGGAGACCCAGTACTTC. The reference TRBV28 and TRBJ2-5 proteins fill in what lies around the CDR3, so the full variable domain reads DVKVTQSSRYLVKRTGEKVFLECVQDMDHENMFWYRQDPGLGLRLIYFSYDVKMKEKGDIPEGYSVSREKKERFSLILESASTNQTSMYLCASSTMPGMTETQYFGPGTRLLVL.